This passage covers 20 T cell receptor beta chains from one sample sequenced in a study of identical twins. TCRdb re-analysed the 5' RACE reads in MiXCR, keeping a single row per CDR3 protein. The table has 450,000 or so distinct CDR3 sequences, 20% to 30% seen once; the top ten hold about 2.9%. These data were likewise used in another study, on T cells expressing NK-cell markers.

The sample was CD4+ T cells sorted from blood. The receptor source for this set is a young woman in good health.

There are a few counts of this clonotype. The rearrangement joins TRBV13 to TRBJ1-1; a weak D match, TRBD1 (5 bases). CDR1 is PRHDT, CDR2 FYEKMQ, per germline (reference sequence). With 5 bases removed from V and 7 bases from J, the gap between germline ends came to 8 bases. CDR3 size: 11 residues. The CDR3 here is CASSRQLEAFF. DNA for the CDR3: TGTGCCAGCAGCAGACAGCTTGAAGCTTTCTTT. Drawing the rest from reference TRBV13 and TRBJ1-1, the complete variable domain is AAGVIQSPRHLIKEKRETATLKCYPIPRHDTVYWYQQGPGQDPQFLISFYEKMQSDKGSIPDRFSAQQFSDYHSELNMSSLELGDSALYFCASSRQLEAFFGQGTRLTVV.

This chain connects TRBV5-1 to TRBJ2-7, with D perhaps matching TRBD2 (5 bases). The V end lost 7 bases, the J end lost 1 base, and 15 bases lay between the germline ends. The germline V gene encodes CDR1 SGHRS and CDR2 YFSETQ. The CDR3 runs 14 residues. CDR3 residues: CASRPYEGSYEQYF. For the CDR3, the DNA is TGCGCCAGCCGCCCTTACGAGGGTTCCTACGAGCAGTACTTC.

This clonotype has just a few counts. The J gene is TRBJ1-1, the V gene TRBV20-1; D remains ambiguous. Germline CDR1 DFQATT, CDR2 SNEGSKA (reference sequence). The CDR3 contains 12 residues. Trimming removed 0 bases from V and 6 bases from J, with 8 bases in between. CDR3 protein: CSAREGVAEAFF. CDR3 sequence (DNA): TGCAGTGCTAGAGAGGGCGTTGCTGAAGCTTTCTTT.

J is TRBJ2-3 and V is TRBV6-6; no clear D gene. With 8 bases removed from V and 0 bases from J, the gap between germline ends came to 9 bases. This CDR3 has 13 residues. Germline V gene lookup returns CDR1 MNHNY and CDR2 SVGAGI (reference sequence). The CDR3 protein is CASRPPSTDTQYF. The DNA of the CDR3 is TGTGCCAGCCGACCCCCTAGCACAGATACGCAGTATTTT.

This chain connects TRBV6-2 or TRBV6-3 to TRBJ2-1; 12 bases agree with TRBD2. Germline CDR1 and CDR2: MNHEY and SVGEGT. Losses at the gene ends were 7 bases for V and 10 bases for J; bases not matched to a gene: 11. The CDR3 spans 15 residues. This CDR3 is CASKPSGRETGEQFF. The CDR3 DNA sequence: TGTGCCAGCAAACCTAGCGGGAGGGAAACGGGAGAGCAGTTCTTC.

This clonotype was seen a few times. The chain uses TRBV24-1 and TRBJ1-5; a weak D match, TRBD1 (5 bases). The CDR3 contains 14 residues. Germline loops: CDR1 KGHDR, CDR2 SFDVKD. Trimming took off 3 bases at V and 5 bases at J, with 10 bases between the two ends. CDR3: CATSDRGWDQPQHF. CDR3 sequence (DNA): TGTGCCACCAGTGATAGGGGATGGGATCAGCCCCAGCATTTT.

The rearrangement joins TRBV29-1 to TRBJ2-7, with a possible D match to TRBD2 (5 bases). Between the trimmed V and J ends, which lost 6 bases and 0 bases, there was a span of 12 bases. The germline V gene has CDR1 SQVTM and CDR2 ANQGSEA. The CDR3 has 13 amino acids. CDR3: CSVSGTSSYEQYF. As DNA, the CDR3 is TGCAGCGTATCGGGAACTAGCTCCTACGAGCAGTACTTC.

This clonotype was observed a few times. V gene TRBV5-1 combines with J gene TRBJ2-3; no reliable D call. CDR3 length equals 14 residues. Germline CDR1 SGHRS, CDR2 YFSETQ. V was cut by 4 bases and J by 8 bases, with 17 bases left in between. CDR3 amino acids: CASSPDLLVGTQYF. For the CDR3, the DNA is TGCGCCAGCAGCCCGGACCTCTTAGTTGGTACGCAGTATTTT. The complete variable domain, with remaining parts taken from reference TRBV5-1 and TRBJ2-3, reads KAGVTQTPRYLIKTRGQQVTLSCSPISGHRSVSWYQQTPGQGLQFLFEYFSETQRNKGNFPGRFSGRQFSNSRSEMNVSTLELGDSALYLCASSPDLLVGTQYFGPGTRLTVL.

This clonotype was observed a few times. This chain links TRBV11-2 with TRBJ1-1; maybe TRBD1 (6 bases). The CDR3 runs 15 residues. Germline V gives CDR1 SGHAT, CDR2 FQNNGV. Trimming shortened V by 8 bases and J by 4 bases, and 20 bases separated the two germline ends. In nucleotides, the CDR3 is TGTGCCAGCGCCTATCTACAGGGTGTGGGCACTGAAGCTTTCTTT. Amino acid sequence: CASAYLQGVGTEAFF.

V and J are TRBV7-2 and TRBJ2-7; possible D gene TRBD2, 6 bases. The V and J ends lost 5 bases and 2 bases respectively, with 13 bases between them. Germline CDR1 and CDR2: SGHTA and FQGNSA. The CDR3 sequence is 14 residues long. The CDR3, as DNA: TGTGCCAGCAGCCTCCGGGACTCAACCTACGAGCAGTACTTC. Its translation: CASSLRDSTYEQYF.

The genes are TRBV7-9 and TRBJ1-1; D not certain. CDR1 and CDR2 (germline): SEHNR, FQNEAQ (reference sequence). The CDR3 has 13 residues. V gave up 5 bases and J gave up 5 bases, with 12 bases separating them. CDR3 protein: CASSLSTTTEAFF. The CDR3 coding sequence is TGTGCCAGCAGCCTTAGCACCACGACTGAAGCTTTCTTT.

This clonotype was seen a few times. The V and J genes are TRBV29-1 and TRBJ1-4, with a tentative D call TRBD1 (5 bases). The CDR3 contains 14 residues. Trimming took off 4 bases at V and 8 bases at J, with 17 bases between the two ends. Germline CDR1 SQVTM, CDR2 ANQGSEA. The CDR3 loop is CSVARGGSKEKLFF. The CDR3 bases are TGCAGCGTTGCGAGGGGAGGTAGCAAGGAAAAACTGTTTTTT.

The chain combines TRBV25-1 with TRBJ2-2, with TRBD1 matching over 12 bases. Trimming removed 2 bases from V and 2 bases from J; junction bases left unmatched: 6. The CDR3 consists of 18 residues. Germline CDR1 reads MGHDK; CDR2 reads SYGVNS. As DNA, the CDR3 is TGTGCCAGCAGTGAACCCCAAGGGACAGGGGGCAACACCGGGGAGCTGTTTTTT. Translated, it gives CASSEPQGTGGNTGELFF.

J is TRBJ2-1 and V is TRBV11-3, with a tentative D call TRBD1 (5 bases). The CDR3 has 14 residues. V gave up 3 bases and J gave up 6 bases, with 12 bases separating them. Germline CDR1 is SGHNT and CDR2 is YENEEA. The CDR3 here is CASSFWTKVNEQFF. In DNA form, the CDR3 reads TGTGCCAGCAGCTTTTGGACAAAAGTCAATGAGCAGTTCTTC.

The rearrangement uses TRBV29-1 and TRBJ2-5, with 7 bases lining up with TRBD2. CDR1 is SQVTM, CDR2 ANQGSEA, per germline. This CDR3 has 13 residues. The V segment lost 7 bases and the J segment 0 bases; nucleotides outside the gene matches: 5. The DNA for the CDR3 is TGCAGCGACGTGGGGGGGAACCAAGAGACCCAGTACTTC. This codes for CSDVGGNQETQYF.

The chain carries TRBV15 and TRBJ2-5; 7 bases fit TRBD2. CDR1 and CDR2 from the germline V gene are LNHNV and YYDKDF (reference sequence). Trimming took 2 bases from V and 5 from J; bases not matched to a gene: 5. The CDR3 runs to 14 residues. CDR3: CATSRMDGRETQYF. CDR3 nucleotides: TGTGCCACCAGCAGAATGGACGGGAGGGAGACCCAGTACTTC.

This clonotype occurred a few times. The rearrangement joins TRBV2 to TRBJ2-5; D remains ambiguous. The germline gives CDR1 SNHLY, CDR2 FYNNEI. Deletions cut 3 bases from V and 6 bases from J, with 2 bases between. There are 10 residues in the CDR3. The CDR3 here is CASSDKTQYF. The CDR3 region has the DNA TGTGCCAGCAGTGATAAGACCCAGTACTTC.

This clonotype was counted a few times. The rearrangement links TRBV7-2 to TRBJ2-3; 10 bases match TRBD2. Germline V gene sequence: CDR1 SGHTA, CDR2 FQGNSA. The ends lost 5 bases at V and 2 bases at J; junction bases unmatched: 7. CDR3 length equals 16 residues. The CDR3 spells CASSIPGLASTDTQYF. The CDR3 nucleotides are TGTGCCAGCAGCATCCCGGGACTAGCGTCCACAGATACGCAGTATTTT.

This chain links TRBV3-1 with TRBJ2-7; the D is unclear. The CDR3 contains 14 residues. Germline V lookup: CDR1 LGHDT, CDR2 YNNKEL (reference sequence). Deletions cut 1 base from V and 3 bases from J, with 10 bases between. The CDR3 sequence is CASSQALGIYEQYF. The CDR3 DNA reads as TGTGCCAGCAGCCAAGCGCTGGGGATCTACGAGCAGTACTTC.

This clonotype was seen ten or more times. This sequence joins TRBV6-1 and TRBJ2-7; D possibly corresponds to TRBD2 (6 bases). V was clipped by 9 bases and J by 2 bases, with 17 bases between them. Germline CDR1 and CDR2: MNHNS and SASEGT. CDR3 length: 14 amino acids. For the CDR3, the DNA is TGTGCCAGTGCAGAGGAGGGTCCCACCTACGAGCAGTACTTC. Amino acids: CASAEEGPTYEQYF.